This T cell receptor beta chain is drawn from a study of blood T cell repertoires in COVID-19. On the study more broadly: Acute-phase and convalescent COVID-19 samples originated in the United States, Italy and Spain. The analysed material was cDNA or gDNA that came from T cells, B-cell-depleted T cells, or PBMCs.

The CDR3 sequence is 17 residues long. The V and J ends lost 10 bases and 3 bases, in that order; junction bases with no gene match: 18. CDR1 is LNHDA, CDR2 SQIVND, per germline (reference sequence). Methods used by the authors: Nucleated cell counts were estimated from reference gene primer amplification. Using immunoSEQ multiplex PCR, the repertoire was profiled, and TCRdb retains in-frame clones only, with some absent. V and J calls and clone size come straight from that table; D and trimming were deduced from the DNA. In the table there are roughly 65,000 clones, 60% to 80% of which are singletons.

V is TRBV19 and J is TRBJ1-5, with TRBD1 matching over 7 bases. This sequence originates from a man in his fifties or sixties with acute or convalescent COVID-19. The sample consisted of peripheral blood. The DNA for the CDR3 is TGTGCCACCGGAGCCAGGGACAGTCGGAAACTCAATCAGCCCCAGCATTTT. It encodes CATGARDSRKLNQPQHF.